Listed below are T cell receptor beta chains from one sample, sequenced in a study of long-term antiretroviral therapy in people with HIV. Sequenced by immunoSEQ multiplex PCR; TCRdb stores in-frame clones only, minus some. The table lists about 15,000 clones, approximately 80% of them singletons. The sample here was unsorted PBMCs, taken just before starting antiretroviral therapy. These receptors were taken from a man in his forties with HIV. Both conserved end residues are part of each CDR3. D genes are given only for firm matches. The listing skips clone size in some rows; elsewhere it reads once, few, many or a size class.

CAISGSNGSPQHF	TGTGCCATCAGTGGAAGTAACGGGAGCCCCCAGCATTTT	.	TRBV10-3	.	TRBJ1-5
CSVDRGMDTEAFF	TGCAGCGTTGACCGGGGGATGGACACTGAAGCTTTCTTT	.	TRBV29-1	.	TRBJ1-1
CASLRLLAGGPGEQFF	TGTGCCAGCTTAAGACTACTAGCGGGAGGGCCGGGTGAGCAGTTCTTC	TRBD2	TRBV18	.	TRBJ2-1
CASSLGIGRGKSTDTQYF	TGTGCCAGCAGTTTGGGGATCGGGCGGGGGAAGAGCACAGATACGCAGTATTTT	TRBD2	TRBV5-8	.	TRBJ2-3
CASSLRAGDTGELFF	TGCGCCAGCAGCTTGAGGGCAGGGGACACCGGGGAGCTGTTTTTT	.	TRBV5-1	.	TRBJ2-2
CASSGGGELFF	TGCGCCAGCAGCGGGGGCGGGGAGCTGTTTTTT	.	TRBV5-1	once	TRBJ2-2
CASSISPTLGVHEQYF	TGTGCCAGTAGTATTTCACCGACCCTGGGAGTCCACGAGCAGTACTTC	.	TRBV19	.	TRBJ2-7
CASSLESFQDYEQYF	TGTGCCAGCAGCTTGGAGAGTTTTCAGGACTACGAGCAGTACTTC	.	TRBV5-5	.	TRBJ2-7
CASSSELRGEISGNTIYF	TGCGCCAGCAGCTCCGAACTCAGGGGGGAAATCTCTGGAAACACCATATATTTT	TRBD1	TRBV5-1	once	TRBJ1-3
CASASDRAGGNTIYF	TGTGCCAGCGCATCTGACAGGGCAGGTGGAAACACCATATATTTT	TRBD1	TRBV6-6	.	TRBJ1-3
CASSYSVQGNTEAFF	TGTGCCAGCAGTTACTCTGTACAGGGGAACACTGAAGCTTTCTTT	.	TRBV6-5	.	TRBJ1-1
CASRSSGQPGANVLTF	TGTGCCAGTAGGTCCTCGGGCCAACCTGGGGCCAACGTCCTGACTTTC	.	TRBV19	.	TRBJ2-6
CASSLAASYEQYF	TGTGCCAGCAGTCTAGCGGCCTCCTACGAGCAGTACTTC	TRBD2	TRBV6-6	few	TRBJ2-7
CASSKSTTLTGDGSGELFF	TGTGCCAGCAGTAAATCCACCACATTGACGGGGGACGGATCCGGGGAGCTGTTTTTT	.	TRBV2	.	TRBJ2-2
CASGLPTGYGYTF	TGTGCTAGTGGTTTGCCCACGGGCTATGGCTACACCTTC	.	TRBV12-5	.	TRBJ1-2
CAISESGTSSSYEQYF	TGTGCCATCAGTGAGTCCGGGACTAGCTCCTCTTACGAGCAGTACTTC	TRBD2	TRBV10-3	.	TRBJ2-7
CTSSHPNTEAFF	TGCACCAGCAGCCACCCGAACACTGAAGCTTTCTTT	.	TRBV1	.	TRBJ1-1
CASSDEGTYYEQYF	TGCGCCAGCAGTGATGAAGGAACCTACTACGAGCAGTACTTC	.	TRBV10-1	.	TRBJ2-7
CATSRDRGLVSVYEQYF	TGTGCCACCAGCAGAGACAGGGGGCTCGTTTCGGTCTACGAGCAGTACTTC	TRBD1	TRBV15	.	TRBJ2-7
CASSIPQGDTDTQYF	TGTGCCAGTAGTATCCCTCAGGGGGACACAGATACGCAGTATTTT	TRBD1	TRBV19	.	TRBJ2-3
CASSERGQGRTQYF	TGTGCCAGCAGTGAAAGGGGCCAGGGCCGTACGCAGTATTTT	.	TRBV2	.	TRBJ2-3
CATSRRQGADFYGYTF	TGTGCCACCAGCAGGCGACAGGGGGCTGATTTCTATGGCTACACCTTC	TRBD1	TRBV15	.	TRBJ1-2
CASSKLGGNEQFF	TGTGCCAGTAGTAAACTGGGAGGCAATGAGCAGTTCTTC	.	TRBV19	once	TRBJ2-1
CASTSWGLETQYF	TGCGCCAGCACCTCGTGGGGCTTGGAGACCCAGTACTTC	.	TRBV5-1	once	TRBJ2-5
CASSLTGSDYGYTF	TGTGCCAGCAGCCTCACAGGGTCGGACTATGGCTACACCTTC	.	TRBV25-1	.	TRBJ1-2
CASSEYRRPTSQETQYF	TGTGCCAGCAGTGAATACCGGCGTCCTACGAGTCAAGAGACCCAGTACTTC	.	TRBV6-1	few	TRBJ2-5
CASTLSDWGTEAFF	TGTGCCAGCACCTTGAGTGACTGGGGCACTGAAGCTTTCTTT	.	TRBV25-1	.	TRBJ1-1
CASSQVGGRYTQYF	TGTGCCAGCAGCCAAGTTGGCGGGCGCTATACGCAGTATTTT	.	TRBV14	.	TRBJ2-3
CASRGQGGLSNQPQHF	TGTGCCAGCAGGGGACAGGGGGGACTTAGCAATCAGCCCCAGCATTTT	TRBD1	TRBV2	few	TRBJ1-5
CASSQTIYGYTF	TGTGCCAGCAGTCAAACAATCTATGGCTACACCTTC	.	TRBV6-6	.	TRBJ1-2
CASSLDETSNTEAFF	TGTGCCAGCAGCTTAGATGAAACTTCCAACACTGAAGCTTTCTTT	.	TRBV7-6	.	TRBJ1-1
CASSMTGTSEETQYF	TGCGCCAGCAGCATGACCGGGACTAGCGAGGAGACCCAGTACTTC	TRBD2	TRBV5-1	once	TRBJ2-5
CAISEFGPGDEQFF	TGTGCCATCAGTGAATTTGGGCCCGGGGATGAGCAGTTCTTC	.	TRBV10-3	.	TRBJ2-1
CASSPDRENSPLHF	TGTGCCAGCAGCCCCGACAGGGAGAATTCACCCCTCCACTTT	TRBD1	TRBV5-6	few	TRBJ1-6
CASSLGGVGEAFF	TGCGCCAGCAGCTTGGGGGGCGTCGGGGAGGCTTTCTTT	.	TRBV5-1	.	TRBJ1-1